The 15 T cell receptor beta chains below come from one sample, sequenced in a study of blood T cell repertoires in COVID-19. Only in-frame clones appear in the TCRdb table, and some are missing; sequencing was by immunoSEQ multiplex PCR. The data contain 300,000 to 400,000 clones, around nine tenths of them singletons. Sequencing was carried out using peripheral blood. Receptor source: a woman in her 70s with COVID-19, enrolled during active disease.

The J gene is TRBJ1-5, the V gene TRBV5-8; no reliable D call. Germline V gene lookup returns CDR1 SGHTS and CDR2 YDEGEE. V was cut by 6 bases and J by 1 base, with 14 bases left in between. The CDR3 runs to 15 residues. The CDR3, as DNA: TGTGCCAGCACGCCTGGCCAGGCAAGCAATCAGCCCCAGCATTTT. Encoded protein: CASTPGQASNQPQHF.

The chain has TRBV7-9 and TRBJ1-2, with 9 bases matching TRBD1. CDR1 SEHNR and CDR2 FQNEAQ come from the germline V gene (reference sequence). This CDR3 comprises 15 residues. The V gene end was trimmed by 4 bases and the J gene end by 3 bases; junction bases not matched to a gene: 6. The CDR3 nucleotides read TGTGCCAGCAGCTGGACAGGGGCAATGGACTATGGCTACACCTTC. This sequence encodes CASSWTGAMDYGYTF.

In this sample, this clone turned up a few times. The V call is TRBV27, the J call TRBJ2-7, with D possibly matching TRBD2 (6 bases). Deletions cut 4 bases from V and 4 bases from J, with 14 bases between. There are 14 residues in the CDR3. Germline lookup yields CDR1 MNHEY and CDR2 SMNVEV (reference sequence). CDR3 sequence (DNA): TGTGCCAGCAGTTCCGTCGAGGGGAGGTACGAGCAGTACTTC. Its protein is CASSSVEGRYEQYF.

The table lists this clone with a count of one. The chain combines TRBV9 with TRBJ1-6, with D unresolved. V dropped 4 bases and J dropped 6 bases, with 17 bases sitting between them. The CDR3 contains 16 residues. Germline CDR1 and CDR2: SGDLS and YYNGEE. Here the CDR3 reads CASSPMGGLGNSPLHF. The CDR3 DNA reads as TGTGCCAGCAGCCCCATGGGAGGGCTTGGTAATTCACCCCTCCACTTT.

This rearrangement joins TRBV9 to TRBJ2-3; a weak D match, TRBD2 (5 bases). This CDR3 comprises 14 residues. The germline V gene encodes CDR1 SGDLS and CDR2 YYNGEE. Trimming cost V 0 bases and J 6 bases, with 11 bases left between them. CDR3 sequence reads: CASSVVAGVDTQYF. CDR3 DNA: TGTGCCAGCAGCGTAGTCGCCGGGGTGGATACGCAGTATTTT.

This clone was seen more than once but under ten times. The genes are TRBV4-1 and TRBJ2-5, with 11 bases aligning to TRBD2. The length of the CDR3 is 17 residues. Germline CDR1 and CDR2: MGHRA and YSYEKL. V lost 4 bases to trimming and J lost 5 bases; unmatched junction nucleotides: 12. The CDR3 loop reads CASSPRLAGTQGETQYF. The DNA of the CDR3 is TGCGCCAGCAGCCCCAGACTAGCGGGGACCCAAGGGGAGACCCAGTACTTC.

The chain is built from TRBV5-6 and TRBJ2-7; the match to TRBD2 covers 8 bases. This CDR3 comprises 13 residues. Trimming cost V 3 bases and J 7 bases; bases outside gene matches: 6. Germline assignment: CDR1 SGHDT and CDR2 YYEEEE. The CDR3 coding sequence is TGTGCCAGCAGCTACGGACTAGCTGGTGAGCAGTACTTC. This translates into CASSYGLAGEQYF.

This clone was recorded once. The gene calls are TRBV9 and TRBJ2-3, with 11 bases aligning to TRBD2. CDR1 and CDR2 (germline): SGDLS, YYNGEE. V gave up 3 bases and J gave up 3 bases; unmatched junction bases: 3. This CDR3 comprises 15 residues. The CDR3 DNA is TGTGCCAGCAGCGATAGCGGGGGGGCAACAGATACGCAGTATTTT. Its translation is CASSDSGGATDTQYF.

This clone was counted only a few times. The chain has TRBV10-3 and TRBJ1-5, with no clear D. This CDR3 is 13 amino acids long. V lost 11 bases, J lost 3 bases, and 14 bases lay in between. CDR1 and CDR2 (germline): ENHRY, SYGVKD. The CDR3 bases are TGTGCCGTTCAAAAGGGAGTCAATCAGCCCCAGCATTTT. This gives the protein CAVQKGVNQPQHF.

The chain has TRBV18 and TRBJ1-1, with D unresolved. CDR1 KGHSH and CDR2 LQKENI come from the germline V gene. This CDR3 comprises 14 residues. V dropped 2 bases and J dropped 7 bases, with 14 bases sitting between them. DNA of the CDR3: TGTGCCAGCTCACCAGGAGTATATGGTATTGAAGCTTTCTTT. Translated: CASSPGVYGIEAFF.

This chain connects TRBV6-6 to TRBJ1-4; 10 bases are a match to TRBD1. CDR3 size: 14 residues. Germline lookup yields CDR1 MNHNY and CDR2 SVGAGI (reference sequence). V gave up 6 bases and J gave up 8 bases; unmatched junction bases: 6. The CDR3 DNA sequence: TGTGCCAGCAGCCTCGGGACAGGGGTAGAAAAACTGTTTTTT. This sequence encodes CASSLGTGVEKLFF.

This clone appeared a single time. The chain has TRBV20-1 and TRBJ1-1; unclear D gene. Deletions cut 5 bases from V and 7 bases from J, with 11 bases between. This CDR3 region has 11 residues. Looked up from germline, CDR1 is DFQATT and CDR2 is SNEGSKA (reference sequence). The DNA of the CDR3 is TGCAGTGCTCAAACAGCCATTGAAGCTTTCTTT. It is translated as CSAQTAIEAFF.

The chain carries TRBV4-3 and TRBJ2-2; TRBD2 might be the D (5 bases). This CDR3 region has 13 residues. From germline, CDR1 is LGHNA and CDR2 YSLEER. The V end was cut by 3 bases, the J end by 6 bases, with 8 bases between. The chain's CDR3 is CASSHGEPGELFF. CDR3 nucleotide sequence: TGCGCCAGCAGCCACGGGGAGCCCGGGGAGCTGTTTTTT.

This chain links TRBV19 with TRBJ2-3; possibly TRBD1 for D (5 bases). Per germline, CDR1 LNHDA and CDR2 SQIVND (reference sequence). This CDR3 has 17 residues. V was clipped by 8 bases and J by 0 bases, with 21 bases between them. The CDR3 loop is CASGDGAPLSSTDTQYF. The CDR3 DNA reads TGTGCCAGTGGTGATGGGGCACCCCTATCTAGCACAGATACGCAGTATTTT.

This sequence joins TRBV6-5 and TRBJ1-6; weak D call: TRBD1 (5 bases). The CDR3 totals 16 residues. From germline, CDR1 is MNHEY and CDR2 SVGAGI. The ends were cut back, 1 base at V and 6 bases at J, with 13 bases in the middle. The CDR3 bases are TGTGCCAGCAGTTACTTGTTCCAGGGAGGTAATTCACCCCTCCACTTT. Translating it yields CASSYLFQGGNSPLHF.